Listed here are 30 T cell receptor beta chains from one sample, sequenced in a study of cytomegalovirus exposure and HLA in healthy donors. The PCR used 60 Vbeta and 13 Jbeta primers. The assay was immunoSEQ multiplex PCR, and TCRdb's table has in-frame clones only and misses some. The sample has about 160,000 clones; nearly 80% are singletons. The specimen was PBMCs. These TCRs come from a woman aged 45-65 years in good health and CMV-seropositive.

The chain uses TRBV27 and TRBJ2-7; D unclear. Germline lookup yields CDR1 MNHEY and CDR2 SMNVEV (reference sequence). This CDR3 contains 14 residues. The ends were cut back, 1 base at V and 2 bases at J, with 9 bases in the middle. The chain's CDR3 is CASSLWASPYEQYF. Written as DNA, the CDR3 is TGTGCCAGCAGTTTATGGGCCTCCCCCTACGAGCAGTACTTC.

The J gene is TRBJ2-7, the V gene TRBV25-1; no clear D gene. CDR1 MGHDK and CDR2 SYGVNS come from the germline V gene. Between the trimmed V and J ends, which lost 3 bases and 5 bases, there was a span of 8 bases. The CDR3 runs to 12 residues. Written as DNA, the CDR3 is TGTGCCAGCAGTGATAGTCTCCACGAGCAGTACTTC. Translating gives CASSDSLHEQYF.

On this clone: The CDR3 does not close with the conserved phenylalanine or tryptophan, likely indicating a read error. The chain is built from TRBV28 and TRBJ1-1; 8 nucleotides agree with TRBD1. V was clipped by 6 bases and J by 6 bases; unmatched bases: 6. The CDR3 loop spans 13 amino acids. Germline V gene data show CDR1 as MDHEN and CDR2 as SYDVKM. In DNA, the CDR3 is TGTGCCAGCAGGACGACAGGGGACCCTGAAGCTTTCGTT. Protein: CASRTTGDPEAFV.

This rearrangement joins TRBV29-1 to TRBJ1-3; D is ambiguous. The CDR3 contains 12 residues. Trimming removed 4 bases at V and 4 bases at J, with 8 bases between. In germline, CDR1 is SQVTM, CDR2 ANQGSEA. CDR3 bases: TGCAGCGTTGCACGGGAAGGAAACACCATATATTTT. Translated: CSVAREGNTIYF.

V gene TRBV7-2 combines with J gene TRBJ2-3, with D unclear. Trimming shortened V by 5 bases and J by 3 bases, and 12 bases separated the two germline ends. Germline V gives CDR1 SGHTA, CDR2 FQGNSA. The CDR3 loop spans 14 amino acids. This chain's CDR3 is CASSARLTTDTQYF. The CDR3 DNA follows: TGTGCCAGCAGCGCCCGACTGACGACAGATACGCAGTATTTT.

The V gene is TRBV5-4, the J gene TRBJ1-5; 7 bases align to TRBD1. The CDR3 runs to 15 residues. V shed 0 bases and J 4 bases; nucleotides not matched to a gene: 4. Germline loops: CDR1 SGHNT, CDR2 YYREEE (reference sequence). In nucleotides, the CDR3 is TGTGCCAGCAGCTTGGGAGGACAGGAGAATCAGCCCCAGCATTTT. Protein: CASSLGGQENQPQHF.

This clone has just a few counts. The chain employs TRBV7-9 and TRBJ2-5; no definite D call. The V end was cut by 2 bases, the J end by 0 bases, with 4 bases between. The germline V gene has CDR1 SEHNR and CDR2 FQNEAQ (reference sequence). The CDR3 has 13 amino acids. This CDR3 reads CASSLYHQETQYF. The DNA for the CDR3 is TGTGCCAGCAGCTTATATCACCAAGAGACCCAGTACTTC. Full variable domain (outside the CDR3, taken from reference TRBV7-9 and TRBJ2-5): DTGVSQNPRHKITKRGQNVTFRCDPISEHNRLYWYRQTLGQGPEFLTYFQNEAQLEKSRLLSDRFSAERPKGSFSTLEIQRTEQGDSAMYLCASSLYHQETQYFGPGTRLLVL.

The rearrangement uses TRBV7-8 and TRBJ1-2; D remains unclear. Germline CDR1 SGHVS, CDR2 FQNEAQ. This CDR3 region has 14 residues. V shed 5 bases and J shed 4 bases, with 14 bases lying between them. The CDR3 protein is CASSPIGGIYGYTF. The CDR3 DNA reads as TGTGCCAGCAGCCCCATTGGAGGGATCTATGGCTACACCTTC.

The chain links TRBV7-9 to TRBJ1-1, with 8 bases matching TRBD1. The junction had 4 bases not matched to a gene; V was cut back by 3 bases and J by 1 base. Per germline, CDR1 SEHNR and CDR2 FQNEAQ (reference sequence). The CDR3 has 15 amino acids. CDR3 loop: CASSFPGQENTEAFF. The DNA of the CDR3 is TGTGCCAGCAGCTTCCCGGGACAGGAGAACACTGAAGCTTTCTTT.

The rearrangement uses TRBV19 and TRBJ1-6, with D possibly matching TRBD1 (5 bases). The CDR3 runs 14 residues. Trimming removed 5 bases from V and 10 bases from J, with 15 bases in between. CDR1 is LNHDA, CDR2 SQIVND, per germline (reference sequence). CDR3 loop: CASSPSGFSSPLHF. The CDR3 DNA sequence: TGTGCCAGTAGTCCTTCAGGGTTTTCCTCACCCCTCCACTTT. The entire variable domain, with the rest obtained from reference TRBV19 and TRBJ1-6, is as follows: DGGITQSPKYLFRKEGQNVTLSCEQNLNHDAMYWYRQDPGQGLRLIYYSQIVNDFQKGDIAEGYSVSREKKESFPLTVTSAQKNPTAFYLCASSPSGFSSPLHFGNGTRLTVT.

V usage is TRBV9 and J usage is TRBJ1-2; D unclear. This CDR3 is built from 13 residues. V was cut by 0 bases and J by 7 bases, with 10 bases left in between. The V gene's germline CDR1 is SGDLS and CDR2 YYNGEE. The CDR3 coding sequence is TGTGCCAGCAGCGTAGCGGGTTACGGTGGCTACACCTTC. This translates into CASSVAGYGGYTF.

The chain links TRBV7-2 to TRBJ1-2; 7 bases fit TRBD1. Germline CDR1 is SGHTA and CDR2 is FQGNSA. The CDR3 is 13 residues long. V shed 4 bases, J shed 7 bases, and the junction held 6 bases outside the gene matches. The CDR3 region has the DNA TGTGCCAGCAGCTCCGACAGGGTTGGTGGCTACACCTTC. Protein product: CASSSDRVGGYTF.

The genes are TRBV5-1 and TRBJ1-4; 7 bases fit TRBD1. The CDR3 has 15 amino acids. The V segment lost 0 bases and the J segment 2 bases; nucleotides outside the gene matches: 1. Germline lookup yields CDR1 SGHRS and CDR2 YFSETQ. DNA for the CDR3: TGCGCCAGCAGCTTGGCACAGGGGACTAATGAAAAACTGTTTTTT. As protein: CASSLAQGTNEKLFF.

This chain uses TRBV7-2 with TRBJ2-3; 12 bases are a match to TRBD1. The V segment lost 8 bases and the J segment 1 base; nucleotides outside the gene matches: 1. The V gene's germline CDR1 is SGHTA and CDR2 FQGNSA. The CDR3 runs 14 residues. CDR3 nucleotides: TGTGCCAGCGGGGACAGGGGGCGCACAGATACGCAGTATTTT. This translates into CASGDRGRTDTQYF. The whole variable domain, filled in from reference TRBV7-2 and TRBJ2-3, reads GAGVSQSPSNKVTEKGKDVELRCDPISGHTALYWYRQSLGQGLEFLIYFQGNSAPDKSGLPSDRFSAERTGGSVSTLTIQRTQQEDSAVYLCASGDRGRTDTQYFGPGTRLTVL.

V and J are TRBV4-2 and TRBJ1-1, with 7 bases fitting TRBD1. The CDR3 runs 13 residues. Germline assignment: CDR1 LGHNA and CDR2 YNFKEQ. With 6 bases clipped from V and 1 base from J, the junction kept 2 bases outside the gene matches. CDR3 sequence (DNA): TGTGCCAGCAGTAGACAGGGGAACACTGAAGCTTTCTTT. This codes for CASSRQGNTEAFF.

The chain is built from TRBV28 and TRBJ1-4; 9 bases are a match to TRBD1. Trimming cost V 6 bases and J 8 bases; bases outside gene matches: 10. This CDR3 region has 15 residues. Germline lookup yields CDR1 MDHEN and CDR2 SYDVKM. The CDR3 DNA sequence: TGTGCCAGCAGCGAACAGGGACAGGGAGGGGAAAAACTGTTTTTT. This sequence encodes CASSEQGQGGEKLFF.

The rearrangement joins TRBV5-1 to TRBJ2-7; 10 bases align to TRBD1. The trim removed 6 bases at V and 5 bases at J, leaving 5 bases unmatched. Per the germline V gene, CDR1 is SGHRS and CDR2 is YFSETQ. CDR3 size: 13 residues. As DNA, the CDR3 is TGCGCCAGCACGGGGGACAGGGGCCACGAGCAGTACTTC. It codes for CASTGDRGHEQYF.

On this clone: At one of its ends the junction is not consistent with the germline gene, which may arise from a read error. The rearrangement uses TRBV7-9 and TRBJ2-5; D ambiguous. Looked up from germline, CDR1 is SEHNR and CDR2 is FQNEAQ (reference sequence). The CDR3 consists of 12 residues. CDR3 in amino acids: CSSSLGLETQYF. The CDR3 nucleotides read TGTTCCAGCAGCTTAGGGCTGGAGACCCAGTACTTC.

This chain uses TRBV4-2 with TRBJ2-5; perhaps TRBD2 as D (5 bases). V was cut by 2 bases and J by 5 bases, with 21 bases left in between. Germline V lookup: CDR1 LGHNA, CDR2 YNFKEQ. There are 17 residues in the CDR3. CDR3 in amino acids: CASSQPDGPGVHETQYF. The CDR3, as DNA: TGTGCCAGCAGCCAACCAGATGGACCCGGGGTCCACGAGACCCAGTACTTC.

The chain has TRBV6-1 and TRBJ2-5, with D perhaps TRBD2 (6 bases). The J call is doubtful: the DNA matches TRBJ2-7 better. Germline lookup yields CDR1 MNHNS and CDR2 SASEGT. The CDR3 covers 14 residues. CDR3 sequence: CASSEGGGPYEQYF. DNA for the CDR3: TGTGCCAGCAGTGAAGGCGGAGGGCCCTACGAGCAGTACTTC.

In its sample, this clone was seen once. The J gene is TRBJ1-4, the V gene TRBV2; weak D call: TRBD1 (6 bases). This CDR3 is 13 amino acids long. Trimming stripped 9 bases from V and 7 bases from J, with 15 bases between. Germline CDR1 SNHLY, CDR2 FYNNEI. The chain's CDR3 is CARHTGFVEKLFF. The CDR3 DNA is TGTGCCAGGCATACAGGGTTTGTTGAAAAACTGTTTTTT.

The J gene is TRBJ1-2, the V gene TRBV5-6; D remains unclear. Germline V gene lookup returns CDR1 SGHDT and CDR2 YYEEEE. The CDR3 consists of 16 residues. Between the trimmed V and J ends, which lost 3 bases and 7 bases, there was a span of 22 bases. The CDR3 nucleotides read TGTGCCAGCAGCTCCCCTGAGGAGGGCTTTACTGGTGGCTACACCTTC. Protein: CASSSPEEGFTGGYTF. Variable domain in full (rest from reference TRBV5-6 and TRBJ1-2): DAGVTQSPTHLIKTRGQQVTLRCSPKSGHDTVSWYQQALGQGPQFIFQYYEEEERQRGNFPDRFSGHQFPNYSSELNVNALLLGDSALYLCASSSPEEGFTGGYTFGSGTRLTVV.

The rearrangement uses TRBV7-2 and TRBJ2-7; 9 bases align to TRBD2. Trimming removed 3 bases from V and 2 bases from J; junction bases left unmatched: 5. Looked up from germline, CDR1 is SGHTA and CDR2 is FQGNSA. The length of the CDR3 is 15 residues. This CDR3 reads CASSLGAGGPYEQYF. CDR3 bases: TGTGCCAGCAGCTTGGGAGCGGGGGGCCCCTACGAGCAGTACTTC.

The genes are TRBV5-4 and TRBJ1-3, with D uncertain. Trimming shortened V by 4 bases and J by 4 bases, and 9 bases separated the two germline ends. Germline V CDR1 and CDR2: SGHNT, YYREEE (reference sequence). This CDR3 spans 13 amino acids. CDR3 DNA: TGTGCCAGCAGCCCGAAGACAGGAAACACCATATATTTT. Translation: CASSPKTGNTIYF. The whole variable domain, remainder taken from reference TRBV5-4 and TRBJ1-3, is ETGVTQSPTHLIKTRGQQVTLRCSSQSGHNTVSWYQQALGQGPQFIFQYYREEENGRGNFPPRFSGLQFPNYSSELNVNALELDDSALYLCASSPKTGNTIYFGEGSWLTVV.

This chain uses TRBV7-8 with TRBJ1-5, with TRBD1 identical over 10 bases. CDR1 is SGHVS, CDR2 FQNEAQ, per germline. Trimming removed 4 bases from V and 5 bases from J; junction bases left unmatched: 2. CDR3 length equals 14 residues. The CDR3 loop is CASSSDRGYQPQHF. CDR3 nucleotide sequence: TGTGCCAGCAGCTCGGACAGGGGGTATCAGCCCCAGCATTTT.

V and J are TRBV11-2 and TRBJ1-1; D is ambiguous. CDR1 is SGHAT and CDR2 is FQNNGV in the germline V gene. The CDR3 is made up of 14 amino acids. V was pared by 2 bases and J by 3 bases, with 10 bases between. CDR3 nucleotides: TGTGCCAGCAGCTTAAGGGTGGAGGACACTGAAGCTTTCTTT. Its protein product is CASSLRVEDTEAFF.

The chain recombines TRBV7-2 with TRBJ2-1; D might be TRBD2 (7 bases). Trimming shortened V by 2 bases and J by 10 bases, and 15 bases separated the two germline ends. Germline lookup yields CDR1 SGHTA and CDR2 FQGNSA. There are 14 residues in the CDR3. Written as DNA, the CDR3 is TGTGCCAGCAGCTTAATACTACAGGGAGGGGAGCAGTTCTTC. Translating it yields CASSLILQGGEQFF.

The rearrangement uses TRBV15 and TRBJ1-1, with D possibly TRBD1 on 6 matching bases. This CDR3 region has 14 residues. V was trimmed by 7 bases and J by 3 bases, leaving 15 bases between them. The germline CDR1 and CDR2 sequences are LNHNV and YYDKDF (reference sequence). CDR3 nucleotides: TGTGCCACCACCAAGGGGCCAGGGGACACTGAAGCTTTCTTT. Its translation is CATTKGPGDTEAFF.

This chain connects TRBV11-3 to TRBJ2-1, with 7 nucleotides matching TRBD1. Germline assignment: CDR1 SGHNT and CDR2 YENEEA. Germline trimming cut 3 bases from V and 9 bases from J; bases unmatched to any gene: 11. The length of the CDR3 is 15 residues. The CDR3 DNA is TGTGCCAGCAGCTTTTCCAGACAGGGTAGTGGTGAGCAGTTCTTC. It is translated as CASSFSRQGSGEQFF.

The chain is built from TRBV27 and TRBJ2-3, with 12 bases aligning to TRBD2. CDR1 is MNHEY, CDR2 SMNVEV, per germline (reference sequence). This CDR3 contains 16 residues. After removal of 10 bases from V and 0 bases from J, the junction contained 8 bases not matched to a gene. CDR3 DNA: TGTGCCACCAATACCGGGACTAGCGGGAGCACAGATACGCAGTATTTT. As protein: CATNTGTSGSTDTQYF.